This passage covers 9 T cell receptor beta chains from one sample sequenced in a study of Ad26.COV2.S vaccination and SARS-CoV-2 variants. Treatment of the sample: some 20 received Ad26.COV2.S at low or high dose, single or two shots; about five received placebo; per-sample allocation not given. Vaccine and placebo recipients were sampled on day 63 after the first injection. This table comes from immunoSEQ multiplex PCR, and its TCRdb copy is limited to in-frame clones, with some not included. Among 440,000 or so clones listed, 92% were seen once. This specimen consisted of peripheral blood, obtained in a trial of Ad26.COV2.S vaccine versus placebo. These receptors were collected from a person between 18 and 65 years old who received the Ad26.COV2.S COVID-19 vaccine or a placebo.

This clone was picked up one time. V usage is TRBV4-1 and J usage is TRBJ1-2; D unclear. This CDR3 has 13 residues. The V end was cut by 0 bases, the J end by 8 bases, with 10 bases between. The germline V gene has CDR1 MGHRA and CDR2 YSYEKL. CDR3 coding DNA: TGCGCCAGCAGCCAAGATTTGGCAACCGGCTACACCTTC. Amino acid sequence: CASSQDLATGYTF.

The chain carries TRBV27 and TRBJ2-5; no definite D call. CDR1 is MNHEY and CDR2 is SMNVEV in the germline V gene (reference sequence). V was shortened by 2 bases and J by 1 base, with 5 bases between the two germline ends. This CDR3 region has 13 residues. CDR3 sequence: CASSLDIQETQYF. In nucleotides, the CDR3 is TGTGCCAGCAGTTTAGACATCCAAGAGACCCAGTACTTC.

This chain joins TRBV7-2 and TRBJ2-7; D may be TRBD2 (6 bases). Between the trimmed V and J ends, which lost 1 base and 2 bases, there was a span of 15 bases. Germline CDR1 SGHTA, CDR2 FQGNSA. The CDR3 has 16 residues. This chain's CDR3 is CASSLGVGTPAYEQYF. CDR3 DNA: TGTGCCAGCAGCTTAGGAGTGGGGACTCCCGCCTACGAGCAGTACTTC.

The V call is TRBV24-1, the J call TRBJ1-1; D call uncertain. The CDR3 has 17 residues. The V and J ends lost 2 bases and 4 bases respectively, with 19 bases between them. The germline V gene encodes CDR1 KGHDR and CDR2 SFDVKD. The CDR3 region is CATSDCPVGIIATEAFF. The CDR3 DNA reads as TGTGCCACCAGTGATTGCCCCGTAGGGATTATAGCCACTGAAGCTTTCTTT.

The J gene is TRBJ1-1, the V gene TRBV5-4; TRBD1 matches at 7 bases. CDR1 and CDR2 (germline): SGHNT, YYREEE (reference sequence). The trim removed 4 bases at V and 2 bases at J, leaving 14 bases unmatched. CDR3 length: 17 amino acids. CDR3: CASSPQGTIFSNTEAFF. Written as DNA, the CDR3 is TGTGCCAGCAGCCCACAGGGGACCATATTCTCCAACACTGAAGCTTTCTTT.

This chain uses TRBV6-2 or TRBV6-3 with TRBJ2-7; D is unclear. The CDR3 runs to 14 residues. CDR1 and CDR2 from the germline V gene are MNHEY and SVGEGT. Trimming removed 2 bases from V and 0 bases from J, with 8 bases in between. The chain's CDR3 is CASSYDRISYEQYF. The CDR3 DNA reads TGTGCCAGCAGTTACGATCGGATCTCCTACGAGCAGTACTTC.

The rearrangement uses TRBV7-9 and TRBJ1-1; possibly TRBD1 for D (5 bases). Trimming took 4 bases from V and 10 from J, leaving 13 bases between them. Germline loops: CDR1 SEHNR, CDR2 FQNEAQ (reference sequence). The length of the CDR3 is 12 residues. CDR3 residues: CASSSHRLGAFF. The CDR3 nucleotides read TGTGCCAGCAGCTCACACAGGTTGGGAGCTTTCTTT.

The V and J genes are TRBV27 and TRBJ1-2; 7 positions match TRBD1. The V segment lost 5 bases and the J segment 6 bases; nucleotides outside the gene matches: 12. Germline V gene lookup returns CDR1 MNHEY and CDR2 SMNVEV (reference sequence). The CDR3 contains 15 residues. The chain's CDR3 is CASSQISTGVDGYTF. CDR3 nucleotides: TGTGCCAGCAGTCAGATTTCTACAGGGGTTGATGGCTACACCTTC.

This clone has just one count. This rearrangement joins TRBV18 to TRBJ2-3, with D hard to call. This CDR3 is 18 amino acids long. Trimming left V 3 bases short and J 5 bases short, with 24 bases between. Germline CDR1 is KGHSH and CDR2 is LQKENI. This CDR3 reads CASSPLNRTLSPVDTQYF. DNA of the CDR3: TGTGCCAGCTCACCCCTCAATCGGACCTTGTCTCCGGTAGATACGCAGTATTTT.